This TCR beta chain was captured in a study of response to subunit inactivated influenza vaccine. CDR1 and CDR2 (germline): KGHSH, LQKENI. The CDR3 is made up of 13 amino acids. The V and J ends lost 1 base and 7 bases respectively, with 11 bases between them. This clonotype was counted many times. The antigen remains undetermined. Via MiXCR, TCRdb re-called the RT-PCR reads, giving one row per CDR3 protein. The sample carries roughly 670,000 distinct CDR3 sequences, 12% to 15% recorded once. Study results and limitations: Seasonal influenza vaccination, on each occasion, was suggested by the authors to recruit few new T cells.

Source: PBMCs from blood, taken 14 to 15 days before vaccination. The TCR originated in a man aged 50 or older who received an inactivated influenza vaccine. The genes are TRBV18 and TRBJ2-7; D gene ambiguous. CDR3 DNA sequence: TGTGCCAGCTCACCACAAGAGACGCGGGAGCAGTACTTC. Protein product: CASSPQETREQYF.